The present TCR beta chain was sequenced within a study of regulatory T cells in long-lasting Graves disease. Investigators prepared the TCR beta libraries by applying iRepertoire HTBI primers and Arm-PCR of CDR3 regions. MiXCR, applied by TCRdb to the multiplex PCR reads, yields one record per CDR3 protein. Of roughly 400,000 distinct CDR3 sequences in the sample, approximately 16% were seen once. This CDR3 is 16 amino acids long. Trimming pared 6 bases from V and 1 base from J, leaving 18 bases between. Germline CDR1 MDHEN, CDR2 SYDVKM. The time point here: newly diagnosed GD, antithyroid drugs for less than 3 months. The authors made the TCR library using RNA they extracted from PBMCs. The data were also submitted as part of a second study, on T cells in Graves' hyperthyroidism and ophthalmopathy.

Sequencing used peripheral blood mononuclear cells (PBMCs), obtained at new diagnosis, from a patient treated with antithyroid drugs. This receptor was obtained from a woman aged 40 to 50 with Graves disease. The chain carries TRBV28 and TRBJ2-5; TRBD2 is a possible D gene (6 bases). The CDR3 loop is CASRSRRVVSQETQYF. For the CDR3, the DNA is TGTGCCAGCAGGTCCAGGAGGGTAGTATCCCAAGAGACCCAGTACTTC.